The clone carrying this T cell receptor (beta chain) has a handful of counts. Antigen unknown. No patient received treatment before thyroid surgery. The data stem from a study of metastatic and nonmetastatic thyroid tumors. In the study overall: Comparative analysis of repertoires was undertaken across blood and tumor or nodule tissue obtained from malignant and benign thyroid patients. Whole-study findings and limits: Within blood and tumor, benign nodules reportedly had significantly lower TCR beta diversity than malignant thyroid tumors did.

As originally analysed: Between-group CDR3 differences, defined by clinicopathological status, yielded a distant-metastasis classifier for papillary thyroid cancer. From the PCR reads, TCRdb re-called clones with MiXCR. TCRdb's processing, not the authors' own work, is the source of the V and J calls. The sample lists some 28,000 clones, around 15% occurring once. Trimming cost V 5 bases and J 7 bases, with 15 bases left between them. There are 13 residues in the CDR3. Per germline, CDR1 MNHEY and CDR2 SMNVEV (reference sequence). The chain couples TRBV27 to TRBJ2-7; tentatively, D is TRBD1 or TRBD2 (6 bases each). This TCR was recovered from a female donor with papillary thyroid cancer or a benign thyroid nodule (not recorded which). Some clones in this sample may be carry-over from other donors' samples. Sequences were obtained from blood. As DNA, the CDR3 is TGTGCCAGCAGTAGACAGGCGGGACGGGAGCAGTACTTC. It encodes CASSRQAGREQYF.